This T cell receptor (beta chain) is from a study of T cell clonality in common variable immunodeficiency. General study results and limits: Reportedly, TCR beta sequences from common variable immunodeficiency showed fewer deletions and N-nucleotide insertions. Repertoire-complication correlations in CVID were limited by patient heterogeneity.

This clone showed up many times. Its specificity is unknown. The sequence runs out 3 residues before the end of the CDR3; the remainder is reconstructed from the germline J gene. Data came from immunoSEQ multiplex PCR; TCRdb stores just in-frame clones and leaves some out. The sample contains about 52,000 clones, none of them singletons. CDR3 length: 15 residues. The V end lost 4 bases, the J end lost 0 bases, and 10 bases lay between the germline ends. Germline assignment: CDR1 LNHDA and CDR2 SQIVND (reference sequence). The chain couples TRBV19 to TRBJ1-3; TRBD1 is a possible D gene (6 bases). The sequenced sample was peripheral blood mononuclear cells. This TCR was sampled from a person aged 18 to 75 in good health. The part of the CDR3 DNA that was read is TGTGCCAGTAGTAAGGGACAAGTCTCTGGAAACACC. Protein sequence: CASSKGQVSGNT. The full CDR3 reads CASSKGQVSGNTIYF.